A single sample is the source of the 30 T cell receptor beta chains below, sequenced in a study of blood T cell repertoires in COVID-19. The assay was immunoSEQ multiplex PCR, and TCRdb's table has in-frame clones only and misses some. This sample has about 130,000 clones, with about four fifths found just once. Material for sequencing was peripheral blood. These receptors all come from a woman aged 70 to 79 with COVID-19, enrolled during active disease.

The chain links TRBV5-1 to TRBJ2-7, with D tentatively TRBD2 (6 bases). The CDR3 has 16 residues. Germline CDR1 reads SGHRS; CDR2 reads YFSETQ. V was clipped by 3 bases and J by 2 bases, with 18 bases between them. CDR3 bases: TGCGCCAGCAGCTCGGGGGACTCCGGGAAGACCTACGAGCAGTACTTC. Residues: CASSSGDSGKTYEQYF. The complete variable domain, with remaining parts taken from reference TRBV5-1 and TRBJ2-7, reads KAGVTQTPRYLIKTRGQQVTLSCSPISGHRSVSWYQQTPGQGLQFLFEYFSETQRNKGNFPGRFSGRQFSNSRSEMNVSTLELGDSALYLCASSSGDSGKTYEQYFGPGTRLTVT.

V gene TRBV9 combines with J gene TRBJ1-1; D uncertain. The CDR3 spans 13 residues. With 4 bases removed from V and 3 bases from J, the gap between germline ends came to 10 bases. The germline gives CDR1 SGDLS, CDR2 YYNGEE. CDR3 residues: CASSSRVDTEAFF. In DNA, the CDR3 is TGTGCCAGCAGCTCCCGTGTCGACACTGAAGCTTTCTTT.

The V call is TRBV12-2, the J call TRBJ1-2; the table's D call TRBD1 went unverified against the DNA. TRBV12-2 is marked as a pseudogene. This CDR3 comprises 14 residues. CDR3 DNA: TGTGCAAGTCGCCTACAGGGGCGGAGGTATGGCTACACCTTC. Residues: CASRLQGRRYGYTF.

The chain is built from TRBV9 and TRBJ1-2; a weak D match, TRBD1 (5 bases). Germline values: CDR1 SGDLS, CDR2 YYNGEE. Trimming left V 7 bases short and J 10 bases short, with 20 bases between. The CDR3 is made up of 13 amino acids. CDR3 sequence reads: CASRDGTSRSYTF. The CDR3 DNA reads TGTGCCAGCCGGGACGGGACTTCTCGTTCCTACACCTTC.

The chain is built from TRBV6-1 and TRBJ1-2, with a weak D call TRBD1 (6 bases). CDR3 length: 15 residues. The V end was cut by 3 bases, the J end by 4 bases, with 15 bases between. Germline V gene data show CDR1 as MNHNS and CDR2 as SASEGT. The CDR3 DNA sequence: TGTGCCAGCAGTGATAGCCCGACAGGATTCTATGGCTACACCTTC. Amino acids: CASSDSPTGFYGYTF.

The V gene is TRBV5-1, the J gene TRBJ2-3, with 14 positions matching TRBD2. Germline loops: CDR1 SGHRS, CDR2 YFSETQ. This CDR3 spans 16 amino acids. V lost 0 bases to trimming and J lost 5 bases; unmatched junction nucleotides: 2. In nucleotides, the CDR3 is TGCGCCAGCAGCTTGGGGACTAGCGGGGGGAAAGATACGCAGTATTTT. Its translation: CASSLGTSGGKDTQYF. The variable domain in full, completed from reference TRBV5-1 and TRBJ2-3, reads KAGVTQTPRYLIKTRGQQVTLSCSPISGHRSVSWYQQTPGQGLQFLFEYFSETQRNKGNFPGRFSGRQFSNSRSEMNVSTLELGDSALYLCASSLGTSGGKDTQYFGPGTRLTVL.

V is TRBV5-1 and J is TRBJ1-1; D not resolved. Trimming removed 2 bases from V and 3 bases from J, with 8 bases in between. CDR3 size: 13 residues. Germline CDR1 SGHRS, CDR2 YFSETQ. The CDR3 DNA sequence: TGCGCCAGCAGCTTAGAACTGTACACTGAAGCTTTCTTT. It is translated as CASSLELYTEAFF. Full variable domain (outside the CDR3, taken from reference TRBV5-1 and TRBJ1-1): KAGVTQTPRYLIKTRGQQVTLSCSPISGHRSVSWYQQTPGQGLQFLFEYFSETQRNKGNFPGRFSGRQFSNSRSEMNVSTLELGDSALYLCASSLELYTEAFFGQGTRLTVV.

This chain connects TRBV12-5 to TRBJ1-2; D is unclear. The CDR3 consists of 13 residues. Germline CDR1 is LGHNT and CDR2 is FRNRAP. Trimming removed 7 bases at V and 1 base at J, with 10 bases between. The chain's CDR3 is CASAPGFNYGYTF. The CDR3 DNA is TGTGCTAGTGCTCCGGGGTTTAACTATGGCTACACCTTC.

This chain connects TRBV9 to TRBJ2-5; 8 nucleotides line up with TRBD2. The V gene's germline CDR1 is SGDLS and CDR2 YYNGEE. The CDR3 sequence is 15 residues long. The ends lost 1 base at V and 7 bases at J; junction bases unmatched: 9. The CDR3 region is CASSVRSGGGVTQYF. CDR3 nucleotide sequence: TGTGCCAGCAGCGTAAGGAGCGGGGGTGGGGTGACCCAGTACTTC.

V gene TRBV3-1 (or the pseudogene TRBV3-2) combines with J gene TRBJ1-3, with D unresolved. V was pared by 0 bases and J by 0 bases, with 12 bases between. Germline values: CDR1 LGHDT, CDR2 YNNKEL (reference sequence). CDR3 size: 17 residues. The CDR3 is CASSQDRGGSSGNTIYF. CDR3 bases: TGTGCCAGCAGCCAAGATCGCGGCGGATCCTCTGGAAACACCATATATTTT.

CDR3 sequence reads: CASSLLAVGPLHF. In DNA, the CDR3 is TGTGCCAGCAGTTTATTAGCGGTCGGACCCCTCCACTTT. The V call is TRBV12-3 or TRBV12-4, the J call TRBJ1-6; unclear D gene. This CDR3 is 13 amino acids long. V dropped 2 bases and J dropped 12 bases, with 11 bases sitting between them.

This clone was seen a few times. V is TRBV12-3 or TRBV12-4 and J is TRBJ1-6, with 8 bases that match TRBD1. The V and J ends lost 7 bases and 13 bases, in that order; junction bases with no gene match: 9. This CDR3 region has 13 residues. The CDR3 spells CASTQDRVSPLHF. The CDR3 coding sequence is TGTGCCAGCACCCAGGACAGGGTCTCGCCCCTCCACTTT.

The chain combines TRBV6-5 with TRBJ1-2; D gene uncertain. Per germline, CDR1 MNHEY and CDR2 SVGAGI. V was pared by 0 bases and J by 0 bases, with 8 bases between. This CDR3 has 15 amino acids. The CDR3 DNA follows: TGTGCCAGCAGTTACTCACCCACATCTAACTATGGCTACACCTTC. It translates to CASSYSPTSNYGYTF.

The rearrangement joins TRBV7-3 to TRBJ1-1; 7 positions agree with TRBD1. The length of the CDR3 is 13 residues. Unmatched junction bases numbered 6, after V lost 3 bases and J lost 8 bases. CDR1 and CDR2 (germline): SGHTA, FQGTGA. The CDR3 sequence is CASSFILQGEAFF. As DNA, the CDR3 is TGTGCCAGCAGCTTCATTCTACAGGGGGAAGCTTTCTTT.

This clone was counted a few times. The chain carries TRBV7-3 and TRBJ1-1; 7 nucleotides line up with TRBD1. The germline V gene has CDR1 SGHTA and CDR2 FQGTGA. V lost 5 bases to trimming and J lost 3 bases; unmatched junction nucleotides: 3. The CDR3 is made up of 13 amino acids. The DNA of the CDR3 is TGTGCCAGCAGCGCTACAGGGGACACTGAAGCTTTCTTT. It translates to CASSATGDTEAFF.

The chain is built from TRBV11-2 and TRBJ2-7; 9 nucleotides match TRBD1. CDR3 length: 15 residues. V shed 5 bases and J 2 bases; nucleotides not matched to a gene: 7. Germline V lookup: CDR1 SGHAT, CDR2 FQNNGV. The CDR3 region has the DNA TGTGCCAGCAGCCGGGGACAGGGTGGCCCCTACGAGCAGTACTTC. Amino acid sequence: CASSRGQGGPYEQYF.

The chain combines TRBV7-3 with TRBJ2-3, with 11 nucleotides matching TRBD2. V lost 5 bases, J lost 2 bases, and 6 bases stayed unmatched. The CDR3 is made up of 16 amino acids. Germline CDR1 reads SGHTA; CDR2 reads FQGTGA. The CDR3 is CASSQPGLADTDTQYF. The DNA of the CDR3 is TGTGCCAGCAGCCAACCGGGACTAGCGGACACAGATACGCAGTATTTT.

This clone was observed once. The CDR3 bases are TGCGCCAGCAGCGCAGGGACCTCGACAGGATTTGCTGGAAACACCATATATTTT. Protein: CASSAGTSTGFAGNTIYF. This rearrangement joins TRBV5-1 to TRBJ1-3; a possible D gene is TRBD1 (6 bases). CDR3 length equals 18 residues. The germline CDR1 and CDR2 sequences are SGHRS and YFSETQ. The V gene lost 4 bases and the J gene lost 2 bases, with 22 bases spanning the gap.

This clone was seen only once. This sequence joins TRBV6-5 and TRBJ2-1, with a weak D call TRBD1 (5 bases). The germline gives CDR1 MNHEY, CDR2 SVGAGI. There are 15 residues in the CDR3. Deletions cut 7 bases from V and 0 bases from J, with 13 bases between. This CDR3 reads CASTRASGSYNEQFF. The CDR3 nucleotides read TGTGCCAGCACCAGGGCCTCGGGCTCCTACAATGAGCAGTTCTTC.

This clone was seen a single time. The J gene is TRBJ1-6, the V gene TRBV6-6, with 7 nucleotides matching TRBD1. V dropped 5 bases and J dropped 0; count of bases not matched to a gene: 4. This CDR3 spans 16 amino acids. CDR1 and CDR2 from the germline V gene are MNHNY and SVGAGI (reference sequence). CDR3 sequence: CASSRQGGSYNSPLHF. In DNA, the CDR3 is TGTGCCAGCAGTCGACAGGGCGGCTCCTATAATTCACCCCTCCACTTT.

The V gene is TRBV19, the J gene TRBJ1-2; D is perhaps TRBD1 (5 bases). The germline V gene encodes CDR1 LNHDA and CDR2 SQIVND (reference sequence). The V end was cut by 5 bases, the J end by 3 bases, with 13 bases between. The CDR3 sequence is 14 residues long. The CDR3 sequence is CASSPLDTYYGYTF. CDR3 sequence (DNA): TGTGCCAGTAGTCCCCTGGACACCTACTATGGCTACACCTTC.

This clone was seen only a few times. V gene TRBV6-1 combines with J gene TRBJ1-2; D gene unclear. The germline V gene encodes CDR1 MNHNS and CDR2 SASEGT. V lost 3 bases to trimming and J lost 3 bases, with 14 bases between them. The CDR3 has 15 residues. This chain's CDR3 is CASSETTLWDYGYTF. The DNA of the CDR3 is TGTGCCAGCAGTGAGACAACCCTCTGGGACTATGGCTACACCTTC.

The chain uses TRBV7-9 and TRBJ1-3; a possible D gene is TRBD1 (6 bases). V shed 5 bases and J shed 3 bases, with 17 bases lying between them. CDR3 length: 16 residues. Germline CDR1 and CDR2: SEHNR and FQNEAQ (reference sequence). CDR3 protein: CASSPRTVFIGNTIYF. For the CDR3, the DNA is TGTGCCAGCAGCCCCCGGACAGTTTTCATTGGAAACACCATATATTTT. The full variable domain, rest sourced from reference TRBV7-9 and TRBJ1-3, is DTGVSQNPRHKITKRGQNVTFRCDPISEHNRLYWYRQTLGQGPEFLTYFQNEAQLEKSRLLSDRFSAERPKGSFSTLEIQRTEQGDSAMYLCASSPRTVFIGNTIYFGEGSWLTVV.

The chain links TRBV4-1 to TRBJ2-1; 10 bases line up with TRBD2. V gave up 0 bases and J gave up 0 bases; unmatched junction bases: 5. CDR1 is MGHRA and CDR2 is YSYEKL in the germline V gene. This CDR3 is 18 amino acids long. CDR3 nucleotide sequence: TGCGCCAGCAGCCAAGATCTTAGCGGGGGGAGCTCCTACAATGAGCAGTTCTTC. The encoded protein is CASSQDLSGGSSYNEQFF.

The genes are TRBV6-5 and TRBJ1-1; D remains ambiguous. From germline, CDR1 is MNHEY and CDR2 SVGAGI. The CDR3 is 15 amino acids. Deletions cut 7 bases from V and 2 bases from J, with 17 bases between. CDR3 sequence (DNA): TGTGCCAGCAATTCGCAGGCGATGAAAAACACTGAAGCTTTCTTT. Protein: CASNSQAMKNTEAFF.

The table lists this clone with a count of one. The CDR3 DNA reads as TGTGCCAGCAGCCGGGGACAGGACCGCTATGGCTACACCTTC. Translating gives CASSRGQDRYGYTF. The rearrangement uses TRBV5-8 and TRBJ1-2; 8 bases match TRBD1. Germline values: CDR1 SGHTS, CDR2 YDEGEE. With 4 bases clipped from V and 4 bases from J, the junction kept 6 bases outside the gene matches. The CDR3 loop spans 14 amino acids.

This clone has just a few counts. The J gene is TRBJ1-6, the V gene TRBV15; tentative D call: TRBD1 (5 bases). The germline V gene encodes CDR1 LNHNV and CDR2 YYDKDF (reference sequence). The V gene lost 0 bases and the J gene lost 14 bases, with 8 bases spanning the gap. The CDR3 totals 12 residues. The CDR3 spells CATSRETVSLHF. The DNA for the CDR3 is TGTGCCACCAGCAGAGAGACAGTCTCCCTCCACTTT.

This chain links TRBV2 with TRBJ2-3; D unresolved. V dropped 9 bases and J dropped 0 bases, with 10 bases sitting between them. The CDR3 spans 13 residues. Per the germline V gene, CDR1 is SNHLY and CDR2 is FYNNEI. CDR3 nucleotide sequence: TGTGCCAGAAGTAATCCTAGCACAGATACGCAGTATTTT. This translates into CARSNPSTDTQYF.

A few counts support this clone. CDR3 in amino acids: CASSFRGRSGGADEQYF. The CDR3 nucleotides read TGTGCCAGCAGCTTCCGCGGTAGGAGCGGGGGGGCCGACGAGCAGTACTTC. V is TRBV11-2 and J is TRBJ2-7, with 10 bases identical to TRBD2. This CDR3 is built from 17 residues. Germline V gives CDR1 SGHAT, CDR2 FQNNGV. V dropped 3 bases and J dropped 5; count of bases not matched to a gene: 13.

This chain joins TRBV5-8 and TRBJ1-1; a weak D match, TRBD1 (5 bases). The CDR3 length is 14 residues. Germline CDR1 SGHTS, CDR2 YDEGEE. V was clipped by 0 bases and J by 4 bases, with 10 bases between them. The CDR3 here is CASSLVGGGTEAFF. In nucleotides, the CDR3 is TGTGCCAGCAGCTTGGTCGGGGGTGGCACTGAAGCTTTCTTT.